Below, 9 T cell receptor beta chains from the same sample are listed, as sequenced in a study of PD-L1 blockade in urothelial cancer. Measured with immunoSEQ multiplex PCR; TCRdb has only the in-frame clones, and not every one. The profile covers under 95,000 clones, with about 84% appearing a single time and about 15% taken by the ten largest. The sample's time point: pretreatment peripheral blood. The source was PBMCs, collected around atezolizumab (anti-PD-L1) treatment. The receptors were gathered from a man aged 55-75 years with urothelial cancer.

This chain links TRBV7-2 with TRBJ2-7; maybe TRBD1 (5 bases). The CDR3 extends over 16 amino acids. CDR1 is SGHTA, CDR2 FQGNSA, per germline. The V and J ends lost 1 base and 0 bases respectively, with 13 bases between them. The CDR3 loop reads CASSLGLQETSYEQYF. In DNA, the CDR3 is TGTGCCAGCAGCTTAGGCCTACAGGAAACCTCCTACGAGCAGTACTTC. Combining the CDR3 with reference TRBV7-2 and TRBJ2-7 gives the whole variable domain GAGVSQSPSNKVTEKGKDVELRCDPISGHTALYWYRQSLGQGLEFLIYFQGNSAPDKSGLPSDRFSAERTGGSVSTLTIQRTQQEDSAVYLCASSLGLQETSYEQYFGPGTRLTVT.

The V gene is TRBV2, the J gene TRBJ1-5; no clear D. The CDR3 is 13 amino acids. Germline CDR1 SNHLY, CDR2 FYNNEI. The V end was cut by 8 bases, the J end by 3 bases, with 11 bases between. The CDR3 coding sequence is TGTGCCAGCGGGAGCGAACACAATCAGCCCCAGCATTTT. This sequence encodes CASGSEHNQPQHF.

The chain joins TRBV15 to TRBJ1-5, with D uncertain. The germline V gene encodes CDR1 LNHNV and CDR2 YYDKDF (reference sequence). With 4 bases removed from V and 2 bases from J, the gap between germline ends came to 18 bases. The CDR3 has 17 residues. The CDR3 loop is CATSILLGLSGNQPQHF. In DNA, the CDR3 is TGTGCCACCAGCATACTCCTCGGACTTTCGGGCAATCAGCCCCAGCATTTT.

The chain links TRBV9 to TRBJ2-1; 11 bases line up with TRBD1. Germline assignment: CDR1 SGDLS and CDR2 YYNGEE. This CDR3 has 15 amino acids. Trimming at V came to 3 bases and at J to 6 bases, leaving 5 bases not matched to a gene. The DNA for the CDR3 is TGTGCCAGCAGCGAACCCGGGACAGGGGGCAATGAGCAGTTCTTC. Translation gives CASSEPGTGGNEQFF.

As DNA, the CDR3 is TGTGCCAGCAGCTTATCGTCCCGTTCAGGGGCCGAAGCTTTCTTT. It encodes CASSLSSRSGAEAFF. The gene calls are TRBV7-9 and TRBJ1-1, with D maybe TRBD1 (6 bases). The CDR3 is 15 amino acids. The germline V and J ends were trimmed by 2 bases and 8 bases, with 18 bases remaining between them. Germline CDR1 reads SEHNR; CDR2 reads FQNEAQ (reference sequence).

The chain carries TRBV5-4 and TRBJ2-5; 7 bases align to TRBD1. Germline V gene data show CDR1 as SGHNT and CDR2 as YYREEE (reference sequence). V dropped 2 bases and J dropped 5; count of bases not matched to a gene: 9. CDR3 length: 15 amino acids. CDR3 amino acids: CASSFKGQLRETQYF. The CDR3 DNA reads TGTGCCAGCAGCTTTAAGGGACAGCTCCGTGAGACCCAGTACTTC. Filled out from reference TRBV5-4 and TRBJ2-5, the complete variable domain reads ETGVTQSPTHLIKTRGQQVTLRCSSQSGHNTVSWYQQALGQGPQFIFQYYREEENGRGNFPPRFSGLQFPNYSSELNVNALELDDSALYLCASSFKGQLRETQYFGPGTRLLVL.

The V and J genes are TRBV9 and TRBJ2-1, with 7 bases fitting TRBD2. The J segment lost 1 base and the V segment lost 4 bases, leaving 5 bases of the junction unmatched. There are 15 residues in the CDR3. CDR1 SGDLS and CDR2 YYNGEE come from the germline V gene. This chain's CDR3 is CASSINGGSYNEQFF. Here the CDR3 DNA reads TGTGCCAGCAGCATAAACGGGGGGTCCTACAATGAGCAGTTCTTC.

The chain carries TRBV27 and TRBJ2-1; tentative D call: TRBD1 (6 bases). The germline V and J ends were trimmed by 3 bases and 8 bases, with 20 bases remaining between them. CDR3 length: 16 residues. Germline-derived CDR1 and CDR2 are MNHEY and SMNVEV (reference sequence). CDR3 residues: CASSFVVVGAKYEQFF. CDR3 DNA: TGTGCCAGCAGTTTTGTAGTGGTGGGGGCTAAATATGAGCAGTTCTTC.

CDR3 DNA sequence: TGTGCCAGCAGCTCCGAGACTAGCGGGAGGATCTACGAGCAGTACTTC. It yields the protein CASSSETSGRIYEQYF. This chain uses TRBV7-3 with TRBJ2-7; 13 bases align to TRBD2. J gave up 3 bases and V 4 bases, and 6 bases lay outside the gene matches. CDR1 is SGHTA, CDR2 FQGTGA, per germline. This CDR3 comprises 16 residues.